The entry below gives a single T cell receptor beta chain sequence along with its context. Antigen: not known. This specimen comes from a study of human T cells and chemical hapten exposure. The time point: patch test 2, 6 weeks after DPC sensitization. Treatment meaning: therapeutic diphenylcyclopropenone sensitization with weekly scalp DPC. The study drew its donors from alopecia patients who were 18 to 70 years old and suitable for DPC. Unique molecular identifiers were attached to individual cDNA molecules during library preparation. MiXCR, run by TCRdb on the RACE reads, gives a single entry per CDR3 protein. The table shows about 82,000 distinct CDR3 sequences, with about 6.3% occurring only once. General study results and limits: Expanded TCRs clustered into significantly more large CDR3 similarity groups than controls, the analysis revealed.

This clonotype originated in a woman in her 30s with alopecia areata. Some clones in this sample may be carry-over from other donors' samples. This material consisted of whole blood, taken in connection with sensitization to the hapten diphenylcyclopropenone (DPC).

CDR3 loop: CASNEGTANYGYTF. The DNA for the CDR3 is TGTGCCAGCAACGAGGGGACAGCTAACTATGGCTACACCTTC. The genes are TRBV12-3 or TRBV12-4 and TRBJ1-2, with TRBD1 identical over 7 bases. The ends lost 7 bases at V and 0 bases at J; junction bases unmatched: 5. The CDR3 sequence is 14 residues long.